A single sample is the source of the 30 T cell receptor beta chains below, sequenced in a study of T cells in tuberculosis (dated by TCRdb to the late 2010s). Library preparation employed the immunoSEQ multiplex PCR assay. TCRdb retrieved this table from immuneACCESS and kept in-frame rearrangements only. Not all clones are present; in checked studies, unresolved V genes account for under half, and no reason is known for the remainder. This sample has tens of thousands of clones in its table, and approximately 94% of those were observed once. Jointly, the top ten make up almost 4.5% of the sample. Read against the paper, the sample's time point label means: new active TB diagnosis, blood taken before or within 7 days of starting treatment. The input for sequencing was PBMCs, taken at tuberculosis diagnosis. These receptors came from an adult with tuberculosis.

The rearrangement uses TRBV9 and TRBJ1-6; no clear D gene. CDR1 SGDLS and CDR2 YYNGEE come from the germline V gene. V lost 3 bases, J lost 4 bases, and 8 bases lay in between. This CDR3 is 14 amino acids long. The CDR3 DNA sequence: TGTGCCAGCAGCGAGAAAGCATATAATTCACCCCTCCACTTT. The encoded protein is CASSEKAYNSPLHF.

This clone was found once. CDR3 in amino acids: CASSSPRLARNEQFF. CDR3 nucleotides: TGTGCCAGCAGTTCTCCACGACTAGCGAGGAATGAGCAGTTCTTC. The chain recombines TRBV7-9 with TRBJ2-1; TRBD2 matches 8 bases. The CDR3 spans 15 residues. Looked up from germline, CDR1 is SEHNR and CDR2 is FQNEAQ (reference sequence). V was pared by 6 bases and J by 7 bases, with 11 bases of the junction left unmatched.

This chain connects TRBV5-1 to TRBJ2-6; D call uncertain. The CDR3 runs 15 residues. V gave up 2 bases and J gave up 1 base, with 7 bases separating them. Germline V gene sequence: CDR1 SGHRS, CDR2 YFSETQ. CDR3 nucleotides: TGCGCCAGCAGCTTAGACGGGTCTGGGGCCAACGTCCTGACTTTC. Protein sequence: CASSLDGSGANVLTF.

The chain recombines TRBV6-5 with TRBJ1-3; D is ambiguous. In germline, CDR1 is MNHEY, CDR2 SVGAGI. Trimming cost V 2 bases and J 0 bases, with 5 bases left between them. This CDR3 has 14 residues. The CDR3 nucleotides are TGTGCCAGCAGTTACGGCGGCTCTGGAAACACCATATATTTT. It is translated as CASSYGGSGNTIYF.

Only one count was recorded for this clone. The CDR3 sequence is CASSLPRQGGEKLFF. CDR3 DNA: TGTGCCAGCAGCTTACCTCGACAGGGAGGAGAAAAACTGTTTTTT. The V call is TRBV13, the J call TRBJ1-4; 7 positions match TRBD1. With 2 bases clipped from V and 8 bases from J, the junction kept 8 bases outside the gene matches. Germline V gene lookup returns CDR1 PRHDT and CDR2 FYEKMQ (reference sequence). The CDR3 length is 15 residues.

The chain is built from TRBV11-3 and TRBJ2-5, with D possibly being TRBD2 (5 bases). Trimming removed 5 bases from V and 3 bases from J, with 10 bases in between. The CDR3 is 13 residues long. CDR1 SGHNT and CDR2 YENEEA come from the germline V gene. The DNA of the CDR3 is TGTGCCAGCAGCCACGGGATCAAAGAGACCCAGTACTTC. Its translation: CASSHGIKETQYF.

The CDR3 sequence is CASGAGQGNSPLHF. CDR3 bases: TGTGCCAGCGGTGCTGGACAGGGGAATTCACCCCTCCACTTT. V is TRBV28 and J is TRBJ1-6; 9 bases match TRBD1. V trimming: 8 bases; J trimming: 7 bases; junction bases outside the gene matches: 6. This CDR3 has 14 amino acids. Germline V CDR1 and CDR2: MDHEN, SYDVKM.

The V call is TRBV7-8, the J call TRBJ1-1; D is unclear. This CDR3 has 13 residues. CDR1 and CDR2 (germline): SGHVS, FQNEAQ. V was pared by 3 bases and J by 1 base, with 6 bases between. CDR3 bases: TGTGCCAGCAGCTTGGGCAGGAACACTGAAGCTTTCTTT. Encoded protein: CASSLGRNTEAFF.

The chain carries TRBV11-2 and TRBJ2-5; 7 bases agree with TRBD1. Germline V gene sequence: CDR1 SGHAT, CDR2 FQNNGV. The CDR3 loop spans 15 amino acids. The junction had 6 bases not matched to a gene; V was cut back by 0 bases and J by 5 bases. CDR3 region: CASSLDPQGWETQYF. CDR3 nucleotides: TGTGCCAGCAGCTTAGATCCACAGGGGTGGGAGACCCAGTACTTC.

The rearrangement uses TRBV6-4 and TRBJ1-6, with TRBD1 as a possible D gene (5 bases). Per germline, CDR1 MRHNA and CDR2 SNTAGT. CDR3 size: 17 residues. The V and J ends lost 4 bases and 10 bases respectively, with 23 bases between them. CDR3 nucleotide sequence: TGTGCCAGCAGTGGTCCAGGGCTTTCCCGGAGAGGATCACCCCTCCACTTT. It specifies CASSGPGLSRRGSPLHF.

J is TRBJ2-5 and V is TRBV9; D is perhaps TRBD1 (6 bases). V dropped 0 bases and J dropped 5 bases, with 8 bases sitting between them. Germline CDR1 and CDR2: SGDLS and YYNGEE. The CDR3 is 13 amino acids. The CDR3 coding sequence is TGTGCCAGCAGCGTAGCAGGGGCGGAGACCCAGTACTTC. Protein: CASSVAGAETQYF.

V usage is TRBV13 and J usage is TRBJ1-2, with 9 bases identical to TRBD1. Germline CDR1 reads PRHDT; CDR2 reads FYEKMQ (reference sequence). The CDR3 has 16 residues. V was pared by 0 bases and J by 5 bases, with 7 bases of the junction left unmatched. CDR3 sequence: CASSLGSGTGLYGYTF. In nucleotides, the CDR3 is TGTGCCAGCAGCTTAGGCAGCGGGACAGGGTTATATGGCTACACCTTC.

The CDR3 sequence is CASSGESTNTEAFF. The CDR3 nucleotides read TGTGCCAGCAGTGGGGAGAGCACGAACACTGAAGCTTTCTTT. The chain is built from TRBV6-1 and TRBJ1-1; D is uncertain. Trimming shortened V by 4 bases and J by 1 base, and 10 bases separated the two germline ends. The CDR3 is 14 amino acids. Germline CDR1 is MNHNS and CDR2 is SASEGT.

The chain combines TRBV7-2 with TRBJ1-6; 11 bases map to TRBD1. The CDR3 covers 15 residues. V shed 7 bases, J shed 8 bases, and the junction held 7 bases outside the gene matches. The V gene's germline CDR1 is SGHTA and CDR2 FQGNSA. This CDR3 reads CASIRTGGSDSPLHF. The CDR3 DNA sequence: TGTGCCAGCATAAGGACAGGGGGCTCGGATTCACCCCTCCACTTT.

This clone showed up just once. The chain couples TRBV7-6 to TRBJ2-7; 7 positions match TRBD2. The CDR3 runs to 15 residues. V shed 5 bases and J 5 bases; nucleotides not matched to a gene: 12. Germline-derived CDR1 and CDR2 are SGHVS and FNYEAQ. The CDR3 nucleotides are TGTGCCAGCAGCCAAGGAGGACTAGGTCGCCACGAGCAGTACTTC. Protein product: CASSQGGLGRHEQYF.

The chain joins TRBV5-4 to TRBJ1-2; the match to TRBD1 covers 8 bases. CDR3 length equals 15 residues. CDR1 SGHNT and CDR2 YYREEE come from the germline V gene (reference sequence). Germline trimming cut 4 bases from V and 0 bases from J; bases unmatched to any gene: 5. Here the CDR3 reads CASSIWTGTNYGYTF. The CDR3 nucleotides are TGTGCCAGCAGCATTTGGACAGGGACTAACTATGGCTACACCTTC.

This clone was picked up a small number of times. The rearrangement joins TRBV7-2 to TRBJ1-1; 8 nucleotides match TRBD1. The CDR3 sequence is 14 residues long. V lost 5 bases to trimming and J lost 1 base; unmatched junction nucleotides: 3. The V gene's germline CDR1 is SGHTA and CDR2 FQGNSA. CDR3 sequence: CASSQQGGNTEAFF. The CDR3 DNA sequence: TGTGCCAGCAGCCAACAGGGGGGGAACACTGAAGCTTTCTTT.

The chain couples TRBV6-1 to TRBJ1-6; TRBD1 agrees at 10 bases. This CDR3 contains 16 residues. From germline, CDR1 is MNHNS and CDR2 SASEGT. Unmatched junction bases numbered 6, after V lost 0 bases and J lost 10 bases. The CDR3 nucleotides read TGTGCCAGCAGTGAAGCGCAGAGACAGGGGGCGTCACCCCTCCACTTT. Its translation is CASSEAQRQGASPLHF.

The V call is TRBV4-3, the J call TRBJ1-2; 8 bases align to TRBD1. The V and J ends lost 3 bases and 8 bases, in that order; junction bases with no gene match: 11. The CDR3 is made up of 15 amino acids. Per the germline V gene, CDR1 is LGHNA and CDR2 is YSLEER. CDR3 coding DNA: TGCGCCAGCAGCCATCCCCAGACAGGGGACGGGGGCTACACCTTC. It yields the protein CASSHPQTGDGGYTF.

The chain has TRBV5-1 and TRBJ2-3; 8 positions agree with TRBD1. The CDR3 has 17 amino acids. Germline CDR1 reads SGHRS; CDR2 reads YFSETQ. Trimming at V came to 3 bases and at J to 3 bases, leaving 12 bases not matched to a gene. The CDR3 here is CASSSFGQGVKTDTQYF. Written as DNA, the CDR3 is TGCGCCAGCAGCTCGTTCGGACAGGGAGTAAAGACAGATACGCAGTATTTT.

This rearrangement joins TRBV30 to TRBJ1-6; 9 nucleotides match TRBD1. The CDR3 is made up of 14 amino acids. The junction had 8 bases not matched to a gene; V was cut back by 7 bases and J by 7 bases. Germline values: CDR1 GTSNPN, CDR2 SVGIG (reference sequence). The CDR3 sequence is CAFAYGTGNSPLHF. The CDR3 nucleotides are TGTGCCTTCGCGTATGGGACAGGGAATTCACCCCTCCACTTT.

The genes are TRBV7-2 and TRBJ2-7; 8 bases map to TRBD1. V shed 5 bases, J shed 4 bases, and the junction held 7 bases outside the gene matches. The CDR3 has 14 amino acids. Germline CDR1 is SGHTA and CDR2 is FQGNSA. The CDR3 sequence: CASSARDRTYEQYF. CDR3 nucleotide sequence: TGTGCCAGCAGCGCCAGGGACAGGACTTACGAGCAGTACTTC. Based on the CDR3 plus reference TRBV7-2 and TRBJ2-7, the full variable domain is GAGVSQSPSNKVTEKGKDVELRCDPISGHTALYWYRQSLGQGLEFLIYFQGNSAPDKSGLPSDRFSAERTGGSVSTLTIQRTQQEDSAVYLCASSARDRTYEQYFGPGTRLTVT.

The V and J genes are TRBV19 and TRBJ2-1, with a possible D match to TRBD2 (6 bases). With 5 bases removed from V and 9 bases from J, the gap between germline ends came to 11 bases. The CDR3 runs 12 residues. Germline values: CDR1 LNHDA, CDR2 SQIVND (reference sequence). The CDR3 reads CASSLLGGEQFF. The CDR3 DNA reads as TGTGCCAGTAGTCTCCTGGGGGGTGAGCAGTTCTTC.

The rearrangement uses TRBV19 and TRBJ1-2; 10 positions match TRBD1. Trimming took 4 bases from V and 8 from J; bases not matched to a gene: 4. CDR3 length: 13 residues. The germline gives CDR1 LNHDA, CDR2 SQIVND (reference sequence). For the CDR3, the DNA is TGTGCCAGTAGTAAGACAGGGGGCGCGGGCTACACCTTC. Protein: CASSKTGGAGYTF.

The count of this clone is one. The rearrangement links TRBV4-2 to TRBJ2-7; perhaps TRBD1 as D (6 bases). CDR1 and CDR2 (germline): LGHNA, YNFKEQ. The CDR3 length is 15 residues. Trimming cost V 6 bases and J 5 bases, with 20 bases left between them. The CDR3 loop is CASRGDTTKLHEQYF. As DNA, the CDR3 is TGTGCCAGCAGGGGGGACACTACTAAGCTCCACGAGCAGTACTTC.

The chain employs TRBV27 and TRBJ2-7; maybe TRBD2 (6 bases). V was trimmed by 5 bases and J by 4 bases, leaving 12 bases between them. This CDR3 spans 13 amino acids. Germline V lookup: CDR1 MNHEY, CDR2 SMNVEV (reference sequence). The CDR3 spells CASSHGTSYEQYF. In DNA, the CDR3 is TGTGCCAGCAGTCACGGGACTTCTTACGAGCAGTACTTC.

The V gene is TRBV30, the J gene TRBJ1-2; D uncertain. This CDR3 comprises 13 residues. V lost 0 bases and J lost 4, with 9 bases in between. CDR1 and CDR2 from the germline V gene are GTSNPN and SVGIG (reference sequence). The CDR3 protein is CAWSVTITYGYTF. The CDR3 region has the DNA TGTGCCTGGAGTGTAACAATAACCTATGGCTACACCTTC. Complete variable domain (other parts from reference TRBV30 and TRBJ1-2): SQTIHQWPATLVQPVGSPLSLECTVEGTSNPNLYWYRQAAGRGLQLLFYSVGIGQISSEVPQNLSASRPQDRQFILSSKKLLLSDSGFYLCAWSVTITYGYTFGSGTRLTVV.

The gene calls are TRBV5-1 and TRBJ1-2, with D possibly TRBD1 on 6 matching bases. V lost 0 bases and J 4 bases, leaving 19 bases between the germline ends. This CDR3 contains 17 residues. Germline V lookup: CDR1 SGHRS, CDR2 YFSETQ. The CDR3 bases are TGCGCCAGCAGCTTGGATTTTCAGGGGTCCTTGCGCTATGGCTACACCTTC. It yields the protein CASSLDFQGSLRYGYTF. Looking up the rest from reference TRBV5-1 and TRBJ1-2 gives the full variable domain: KAGVTQTPRYLIKTRGQQVTLSCSPISGHRSVSWYQQTPGQGLQFLFEYFSETQRNKGNFPGRFSGRQFSNSRSEMNVSTLELGDSALYLCASSLDFQGSLRYGYTFGSGTRLTVV.

The gene calls are TRBV5-8 and TRBJ2-1, with 10 bases matching TRBD2. This CDR3 contains 16 residues. Germline loops: CDR1 SGHTS, CDR2 YDEGEE. V shed 5 bases and J 4 bases; nucleotides not matched to a gene: 9. The DNA for the CDR3 is TGTGCCAGCAGTTACAAGGTTAGCGGGGGGTACAATGAGCAGTTCTTC. It codes for CASSYKVSGGYNEQFF.

V and J are TRBV7-9 and TRBJ2-5; TRBD1 might be the D (7 bases). The germline gives CDR1 SEHNR, CDR2 FQNEAQ (reference sequence). The CDR3 sequence is 16 residues long. V gave up 5 bases and J gave up 2 bases, with 18 bases separating them. The CDR3 DNA follows: TGTGCCAGCAGCCGCGGGACAGAAGTAAATCAAGAGACCCAGTACTTC. Translating it yields CASSRGTEVNQETQYF.